The T cell receptor (beta chain) described here comes from a study of cytomegalovirus exposure and HLA in healthy donors (dated by TCRdb to between 2016 and 2019). About the full investigation: According to an earlier analysis of several hundred of the donors, roughly 180 million T cells yielded some 120 million unique TCR beta sequences and approximately 280 Gb of sequence data. An early release that covered some 640 HLA-typed donors contained approximately 300 gigabases of sequencing data and tens of millions of unique TCR sequences. Among the roughly 400 genotyped donors, about 83% belonged to the genetic ancestry cluster associated with self-reported Caucasian donors. The aim of the study was to test whether cataloging public T cell receptors could identify signatures of past pathogen exposure. The study profiled the T cell repertoires of hundreds of subjects by immunosequencing and related them to cytomegalovirus serostatus. Besides the first cohort of 666 subjects, a separate validation cohort made up of 120 or so different subjects was used. High-throughput TCR immunosequencing, statistical association of individual TCRs with disease status, and machine learning were combined to predict cytomegalovirus infection status. To study patterns of TCR occurrence, a later analysis re-analyzed previously published TCR beta repertoires from 650 to 750 donors and added high-resolution HLA genotyping. Rather than using new phenotypic data, the later analysis identified candidate immune exposures from TCR beta sequences and from how often those sequences occurred across donors. In an earlier analysis of about 590 of the donors, high-throughput TCR beta sequencing was used to judge whether each TCR beta V gene segment behaved as functional or pseudogenic. Donor age, sex, ethnicity and CMV serostatus were compiled together with the repertoire data. A later genetic analysis took genome-wide SNP genotypes for about 55% of the roughly 670 donors and used that subset as a discovery cohort. All discovery cohort repertoires had been generated using a single sequencing platform. Class I and class II HLA loci were covered by the typing at four-digit resolution. The number of donors typed differed by locus, with about 629-630 for A, B, C, DRB1 and DQB1, about 500 for DQA1, over 600 for DPA1, and roughly 450 for DPB1. A handful of DR-DQ haplotypes were treated as single units for association and clustering because of strong linkage in the cohort. On average, about 240,000 unique TCR beta nucleotide sequences were sequenced per donor among 398 genotyped donors of the cohort, with about 17% of those sequences being non-productive.

CDR1 and CDR2, per the germline V gene (reference sequence), are LNHNV and YYDKDF. At the junction V is shortened by 5 bases and J by 3 bases; bases outside the gene matches: 13. The CDR3 goes from the cysteine to the phenylalanine over 17 residues. Only the CDR3 DNA is retained, 51 bases long and in frame from the first base. Library generation was performed with the immunoSEQ multiplex PCR assay. The multiplex PCR relied on a mix of 60 forward primers for TCR Vbeta segments and 13 reverse primers for TCR Jbeta segments. Amplification of the CDR3 region of rearranged TCR beta genes was performed with a multiplex PCR assay on genomic DNA. The Illumina HiSeq System was used to sequence the amplified TCR beta libraries as 87-base-pair reads. In the paper's pipeline: A later analysis tallied roughly 76 million unique TCR beta chains across the 666 repertoires, and around 9.9 million of those chains were shared by two or more donors. Raw reads were error-corrected and collapsed into unique sequences by a nearest-neighbor algorithm in which closely related sequences were merged to remove PCR and sequencing errors. To assign V, D and J gene segments, CDR3 sequences were aligned to IMGT reference sequences. For a sequence to be retained, a match of at least six nucleotides was required to both a V gene segment and a J gene segment. A rearrangement was called productive if the CDR3 had no stop codons and remained in frame with V and J, and every other rearrangement was called non-productive. Following IMGT convention, CDR3 was defined as the stretch from the second conserved V-encoded cysteine to the conserved J-encoded phenylalanine. In an earlier analysis of approximately 590 of the donors, sequences lacking an unambiguous match to a single V gene segment were excluded. An earlier analysis of over 450 of the donors classified V segments as functional when productive rearrangements were above 56.7% and as segregating when the standard deviation between donors was above 5%. A statistical classification framework was built to diagnose cytomegalovirus status from the catalog of TCR beta chain sequences. A later analysis assigned V and J genes by comparing TCR nucleotide sequences with IMGT/GENE-DB human TR gene sequences. Using the TCRdist pipeline, a later analysis assigned CDR3 sequences along with most-parsimonious VDJ recombination scenarios. In a later analysis, every TCR beta chain was defined by the combination of its CDR3 amino acid sequence and its V-gene family, and reads without a unique V-gene family were dropped. A later analysis removed several hundred highly shared, low-generation-probability nucleotide sequences to deal with suspected cross-contamination and a sequencing artifact. For each public chain, a later analysis derived a clonal expansion index from normalized ranks of inferred template counts within each repertoire. A later analysis computed generation probabilities with a VDJ recombination model fitted to out-of-frame rearrangements, and checked the results against IGoR. Hypergeometric tests were used in a later analysis to score TCR-TCR, TCR-HLA and TCR-CMV co-occurrence, with a repertoire-size bias correction applied to the TCR pairs. In a later analysis, false discovery rates were estimated by permuting HLA or CMV assignments 20 times. In a later analysis, co-occurring TCRs were grouped with DBSCAN, and TCRdist sequence similarity was added when clustering was performed within HLA-allele-positive subsets. For co-occurrence clustering, repertoires with fewer than 30,000 or more than 120,000 public chains were excluded, along with four to six repertoires with anomalous nucleotide sharing. This immuneACCESS table, as held by TCRdb, lists in-frame sequences with V and J called but not all clones. Of the missing ones, under half trace to an unresolved V gene in checked studies; the others have no known cause. V, J and clone size were drawn from that table, and D and trimming were deduced from the DNA. The sample table holds roughly 82,000 clones. Under 1.5% of the sample is held by the ten biggest clonotypes.

The cohort was made up of 500 to 800 healthy bone marrow donors. Cohort members were all nominally healthy when sampled, although unrecorded immune exposures were likely present. The donor was CMV seronegative and was included in the group of several hundred seronegative cohort members. A peripheral blood sample was provided by each donor, and peripheral blood mononuclear cells were used for TCR beta sequencing. The Qiagen DNeasy Blood Extraction Kit was used to extract genomic DNA from the blood cell samples. Broader findings and caveats from the paper: An earlier analysis of around 600 of the donors showed that most TCR beta V segments appeared in productive rearrangements either about 87% or about 30% of the time, which broadly matched IMGT annotations. Most TCR sequences were seen in very few donors, while some public TCRs were found in many individuals. According to a later analysis, parvovirus B19, influenza, CMV and Epstein-Barr virus appeared linked to several top co-occurrence clusters. Compared with the approximately 700-donor mean, donors in an Asian-associated ancestry cluster had fewer N-insertions in productive TCRs, according to a later genetic analysis. A later genetic analysis associated a missense DCLRE1C variant with V-gene and J-gene trimming of TCR beta chains, and an independent cohort replicated the association. In a later analysis, most CMV-associated TCR beta chains were found to appear HLA-restricted, with HLA associations seemingly driven largely by CMV exposure. Only TCR beta chains were sequenced in this cohort, and the absence of alpha or paired-chain data limited detectable features. Specific HLA alleles were associated with more than 15,000 TCR beta sequences at a false discovery rate of 0.05 in a later analysis. Presence/absence analyses assumed roughly uniform sequencing depth across donors, an assumption that may not hold. It was suggested by the authors that the approach could potentially be generalized to other disease states and immunological phenotypes. Assigning TCR associations to individual alleles was difficult when HLA alleles, especially DR and DQ, strongly co-occurred. The 87-base-pair reads could not distinguish some IMGT-functional V segments, including TRBV6-2 and TRBV6-3, so those segments were excluded. A later analysis found that HLA-associated TCR beta chains were more clonally expanded and had lower generation probabilities than equally common non-associated chains. The earlier analysis of approximately 540 of the donors excluded roughly 17 rarely observed V segments, including chromosome 9 orphons, because counts were too low. CMV serostatus was the only immune exposure information available for the cohort. A few of the identified cytomegalovirus-associated TCR beta chains were confirmed in vitro to be specific for cytomegalovirus antigens. A further reported finding was that TCR beta sequences accurately predicted the HLA-A and HLA-B alleles for most subjects in the first cohort. In a later analysis, TCR association rates were found to vary across HLA loci, with the most associated TCRs seen for DRB1 alleles and the fewest for HLA-C alleles. The classifier was reported to diagnose cytomegalovirus status with high specificity and sensitivity in both the original cohort and the validation cohort. Correlated functional status among segregating V segments might reflect linkage disequilibrium, but an unknown experimental factor could not be ruled out. A cluster of highly shared sequence variants was judged likely to be a technical artifact of the sequencing pipeline. A total of 150 to 200 TCR beta chains were listed by the study as associated with cytomegalovirus. Because some donors lacked HLA typing at each locus, the association tests relied only on the typed subset.

On this clone: Its recognized antigen is unknown.

Sequences were obtained from PBMCs. The rearrangement joined TRBV15 to TRBJ2-1; TRBD1 fits 7 bases in the junction. The source is a woman in her sixties or seventies in good health and CMV-seronegative. The nucleotide sequence is TGTGCCACCAGCGAAATATTCACAGGGGTTTACTACAATGAGCAGTTCTTC. It encodes CATSEIFTGVYYNEQFF.